This T cell receptor (beta chain) was sequenced during a study of tumor-infiltrating lymphocytes in primary liver carcinoma. The CDR3 sequence is 16 residues long. The ends were cut back, 7 bases at V and 3 bases at J, with 16 bases in the middle. Germline loops: CDR1 MNHEY, CDR2 SVGAGI. Note on this clonotype: Its specificity is not known.

Synthesis of TCR beta cDNA was carried out from approximately 0.55 ug total RNA with a constant-region primer. Employing slightly modified ARM-PCR, three nested multiplex PCR rounds were run, and these gave rise to the TCR beta libraries. Primers for the first two PCR rounds were TRBV1-TRBV30 forward primers and a C-beta reverse primer (approximately 9 cycles per round). TCRdb re-derived calls from the multiplex PCR reads in MiXCR, one entry per CDR3 protein. Of about 120,000 distinct CDR3 sequences in the sample, around 70% are singletons; the top ten hold roughly 7.3%. Scientists recovered RNA and DNA together from roughly 18-30 mg of unsorted bulk tissue. Whole-study results and caveats: It was tumor-adjacent and tumor-blood pairs that overlapped less than tumor region pairs did. Relative to blood, tumors carried a significantly larger fraction of the repertoire in their top 250 clones (p = 0.039).

The chain combines TRBV6-5 with TRBJ2-6; D might be TRBD1 or TRBD2, each matching 5 bases. The clonotype comes from a woman aged 55-75 years with primary liver carcinoma and hepatitis B virus infection. The sample consisted of tumor-adjacent normal liver tissue. DNA of the CDR3: TGTGCCAGCACCCGCGCTGGGGGAAATGGGGCCAACGTCCTGACTTTC. Its protein product is CASTRAGGNGANVLTF.